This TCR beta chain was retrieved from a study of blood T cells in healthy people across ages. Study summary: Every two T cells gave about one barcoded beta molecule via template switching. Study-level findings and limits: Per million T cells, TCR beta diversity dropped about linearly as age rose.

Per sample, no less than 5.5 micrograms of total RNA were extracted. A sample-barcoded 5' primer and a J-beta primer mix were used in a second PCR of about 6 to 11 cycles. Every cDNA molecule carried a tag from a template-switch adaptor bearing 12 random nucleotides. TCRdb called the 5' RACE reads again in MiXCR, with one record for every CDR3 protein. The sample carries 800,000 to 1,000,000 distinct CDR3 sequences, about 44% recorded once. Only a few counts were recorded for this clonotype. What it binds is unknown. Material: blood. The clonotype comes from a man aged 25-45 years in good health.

Written as DNA, the CDR3 is TGCGCCAGCAGCTTCTCAGAAAAAGAGACCCAGTACTTC. It translates to CASSFSEKETQYF. V usage is TRBV5-1 and J usage is TRBJ2-5, with D hard to call. V lost 2 bases to trimming and J lost 3 bases, with 8 bases between them. The germline V gene has CDR1 SGHRS and CDR2 YFSETQ. The CDR3 has 13 amino acids.